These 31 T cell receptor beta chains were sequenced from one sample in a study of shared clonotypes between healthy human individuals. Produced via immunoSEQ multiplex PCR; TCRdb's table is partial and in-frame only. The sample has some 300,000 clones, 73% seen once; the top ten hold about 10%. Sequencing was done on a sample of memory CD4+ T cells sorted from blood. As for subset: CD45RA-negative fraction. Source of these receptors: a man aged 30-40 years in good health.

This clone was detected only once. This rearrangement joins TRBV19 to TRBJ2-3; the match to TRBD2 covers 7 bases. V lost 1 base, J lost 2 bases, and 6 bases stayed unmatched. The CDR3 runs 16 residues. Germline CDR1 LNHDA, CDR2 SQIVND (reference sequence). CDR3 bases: TGTGCCAGTAGTATAGGGGCTAGCGGCCTCACAGATACGCAGTATTTT. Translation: CASSIGASGLTDTQYF.

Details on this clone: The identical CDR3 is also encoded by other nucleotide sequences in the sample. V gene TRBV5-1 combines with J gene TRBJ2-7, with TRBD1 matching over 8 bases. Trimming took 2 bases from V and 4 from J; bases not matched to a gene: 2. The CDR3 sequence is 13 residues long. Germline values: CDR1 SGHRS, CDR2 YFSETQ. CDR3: CASSLQGVYEQYF. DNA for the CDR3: TGCGCCAGCAGCTTACAGGGGGTTTACGAGCAGTACTTC. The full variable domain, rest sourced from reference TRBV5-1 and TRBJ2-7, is KAGVTQTPRYLIKTRGQQVTLSCSPISGHRSVSWYQQTPGQGLQFLFEYFSETQRNKGNFPGRFSGRQFSNSRSEMNVSTLELGDSALYLCASSLQGVYEQYFGPGTRLTVT.

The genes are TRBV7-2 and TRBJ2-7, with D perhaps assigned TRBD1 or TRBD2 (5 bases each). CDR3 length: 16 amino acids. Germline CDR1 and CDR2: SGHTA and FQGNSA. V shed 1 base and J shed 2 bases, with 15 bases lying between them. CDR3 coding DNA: TGTGCCAGCAGCTTAGTGTGGGACCGTACCCCCTACGAGCAGTACTTC. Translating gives CASSLVWDRTPYEQYF.

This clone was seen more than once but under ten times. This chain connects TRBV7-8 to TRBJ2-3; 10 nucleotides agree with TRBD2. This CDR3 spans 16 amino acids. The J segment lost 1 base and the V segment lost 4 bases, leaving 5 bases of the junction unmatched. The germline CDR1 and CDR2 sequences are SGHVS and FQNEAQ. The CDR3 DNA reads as TGTGCCAGCAGCTCGCGACTAGCGGGTGGCACAGATACGCAGTATTTT. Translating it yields CASSSRLAGGTDTQYF.

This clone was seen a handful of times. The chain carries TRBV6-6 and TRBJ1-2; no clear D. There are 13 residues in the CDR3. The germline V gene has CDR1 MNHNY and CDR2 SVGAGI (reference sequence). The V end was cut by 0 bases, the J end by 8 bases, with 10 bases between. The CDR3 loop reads CASSYSGPAGYTF. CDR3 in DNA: TGTGCCAGCAGTTACTCAGGACCGGCGGGCTACACCTTC.

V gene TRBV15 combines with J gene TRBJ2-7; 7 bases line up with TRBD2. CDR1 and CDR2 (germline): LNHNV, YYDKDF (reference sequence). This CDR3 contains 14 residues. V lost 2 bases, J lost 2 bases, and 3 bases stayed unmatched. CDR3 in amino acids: CATSRRDYPYEQYF. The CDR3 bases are TGTGCCACCAGCAGACGGGACTATCCCTACGAGCAGTACTTC.

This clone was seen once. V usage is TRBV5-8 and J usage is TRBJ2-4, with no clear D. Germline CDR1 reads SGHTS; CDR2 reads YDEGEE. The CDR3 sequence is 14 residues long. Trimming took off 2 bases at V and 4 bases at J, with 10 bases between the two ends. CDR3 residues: CASSFRVPKNIQYF. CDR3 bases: TGTGCCAGCAGCTTCCGGGTCCCAAAAAACATTCAGTACTTC. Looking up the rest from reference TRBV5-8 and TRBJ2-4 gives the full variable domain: EAGVTQSPTHLIKTRGQQATLRCSPISGHTSVYWYQQALGLGLQFLLWYDEGEERNRGNFPPRFSGRQFPNYSSELNVNALELEDSALYLCASSFRVPKNIQYFGAGTRLSVL.

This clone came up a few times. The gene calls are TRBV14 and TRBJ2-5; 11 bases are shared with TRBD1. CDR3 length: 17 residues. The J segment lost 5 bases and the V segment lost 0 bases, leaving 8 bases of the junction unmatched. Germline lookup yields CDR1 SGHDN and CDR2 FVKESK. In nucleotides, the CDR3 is TGTGCCAGCAGCCAAGATCGGACAGGGGGCAGGCGGGAGACCCAGTACTTC. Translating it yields CASSQDRTGGRRETQYF.

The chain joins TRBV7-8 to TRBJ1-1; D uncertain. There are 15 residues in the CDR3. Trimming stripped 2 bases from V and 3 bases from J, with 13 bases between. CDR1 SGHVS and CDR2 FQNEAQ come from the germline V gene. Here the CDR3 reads CASSLNGGTYTEAFF. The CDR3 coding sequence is TGTGCCAGCAGCTTAAACGGCGGTACCTACACTGAAGCTTTCTTT.

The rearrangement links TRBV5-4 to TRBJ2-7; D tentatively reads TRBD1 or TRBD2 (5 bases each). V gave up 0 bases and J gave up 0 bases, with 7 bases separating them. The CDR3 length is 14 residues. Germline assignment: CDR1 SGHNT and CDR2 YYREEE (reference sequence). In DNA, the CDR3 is TGTGCCAGCAGCTTGGGGGGGTTCTCCTACGAGCAGTACTTC. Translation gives CASSLGGFSYEQYF.

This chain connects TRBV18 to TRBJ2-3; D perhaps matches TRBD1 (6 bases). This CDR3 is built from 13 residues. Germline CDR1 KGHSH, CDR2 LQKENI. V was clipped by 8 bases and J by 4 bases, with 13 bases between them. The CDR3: CASHLTGSDTQYF. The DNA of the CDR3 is TGTGCCAGCCACCTAACAGGGTCAGATACGCAGTATTTT.

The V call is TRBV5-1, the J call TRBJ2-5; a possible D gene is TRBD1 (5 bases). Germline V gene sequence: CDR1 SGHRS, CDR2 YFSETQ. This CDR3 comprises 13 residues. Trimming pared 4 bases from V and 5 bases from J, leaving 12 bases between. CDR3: CASSEGDVETQYF. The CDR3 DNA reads TGCGCCAGCAGCGAAGGGGATGTGGAGACCCAGTACTTC.

Here the CDR3 reads CASKAVYEQYF. In DNA form, the CDR3 reads TGTGCCAGCAAAGCTGTATACGAGCAGTACTTC. The chain has TRBV28 and TRBJ2-7; D unresolved. CDR3 size: 11 residues. Trimming stripped 7 bases from V and 4 bases from J, with 8 bases between. Per the germline V gene, CDR1 is MDHEN and CDR2 is SYDVKM.

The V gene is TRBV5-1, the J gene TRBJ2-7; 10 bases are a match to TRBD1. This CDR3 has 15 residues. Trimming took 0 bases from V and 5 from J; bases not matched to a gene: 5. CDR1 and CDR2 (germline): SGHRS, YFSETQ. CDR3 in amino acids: CASSLVGTGAHEQYF. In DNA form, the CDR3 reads TGCGCCAGCAGCTTGGTGGGGACAGGGGCCCACGAGCAGTACTTC.

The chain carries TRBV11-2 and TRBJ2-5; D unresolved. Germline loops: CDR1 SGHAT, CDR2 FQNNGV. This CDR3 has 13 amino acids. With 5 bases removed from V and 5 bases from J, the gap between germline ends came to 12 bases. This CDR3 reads CASSTRSRETQYF. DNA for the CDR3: TGTGCCAGCAGCACTCGATCTAGGGAGACCCAGTACTTC.

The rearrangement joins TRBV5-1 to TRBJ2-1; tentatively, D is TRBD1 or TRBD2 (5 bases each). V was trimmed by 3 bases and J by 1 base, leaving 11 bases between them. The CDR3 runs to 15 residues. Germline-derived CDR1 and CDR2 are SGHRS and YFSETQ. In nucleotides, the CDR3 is TGCGCCAGCAGCTGGGACCAAATTTCCTACAATGAGCAGTTCTTC. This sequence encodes CASSWDQISYNEQFF. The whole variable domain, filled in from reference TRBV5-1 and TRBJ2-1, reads KAGVTQTPRYLIKTRGQQVTLSCSPISGHRSVSWYQQTPGQGLQFLFEYFSETQRNKGNFPGRFSGRQFSNSRSEMNVSTLELGDSALYLCASSWDQISYNEQFFGPGTRLTVL.

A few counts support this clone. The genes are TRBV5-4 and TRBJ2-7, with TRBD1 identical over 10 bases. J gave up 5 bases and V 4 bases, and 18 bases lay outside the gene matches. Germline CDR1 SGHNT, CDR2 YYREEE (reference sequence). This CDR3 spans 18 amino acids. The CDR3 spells CASSDEYQTGTGVDEQYF. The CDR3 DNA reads TGTGCCAGCAGCGACGAGTACCAAACCGGGACAGGGGTGGACGAGCAGTACTTC.

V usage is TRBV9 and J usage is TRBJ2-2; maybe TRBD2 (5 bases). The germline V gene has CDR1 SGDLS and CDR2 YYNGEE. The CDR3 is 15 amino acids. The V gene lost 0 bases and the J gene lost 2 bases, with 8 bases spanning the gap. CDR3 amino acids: CASSVAAVNTGELFF. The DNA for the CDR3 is TGTGCCAGCAGCGTAGCAGCGGTTAACACCGGGGAGCTGTTTTTT.

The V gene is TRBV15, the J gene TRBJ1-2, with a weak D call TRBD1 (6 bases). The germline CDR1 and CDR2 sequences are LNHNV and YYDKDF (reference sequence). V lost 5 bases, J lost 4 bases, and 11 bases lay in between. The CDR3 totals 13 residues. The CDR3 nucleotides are TGTGCCACCAGCCGGGGGCTTAGCTATGGCTACACCTTC. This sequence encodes CATSRGLSYGYTF.

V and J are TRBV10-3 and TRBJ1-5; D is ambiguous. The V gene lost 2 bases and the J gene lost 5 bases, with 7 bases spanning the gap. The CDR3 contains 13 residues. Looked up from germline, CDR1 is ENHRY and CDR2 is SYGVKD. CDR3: CAISETSYQPQHF. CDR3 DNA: TGTGCCATCAGTGAGACATCGTATCAGCCCCAGCATTTT.

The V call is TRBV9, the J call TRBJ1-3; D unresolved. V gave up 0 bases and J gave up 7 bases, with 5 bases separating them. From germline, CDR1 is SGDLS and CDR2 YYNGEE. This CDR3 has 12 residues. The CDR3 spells CASSVAGNTIYF. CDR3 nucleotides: TGTGCCAGCAGCGTAGCGGGGAACACCATATATTTT. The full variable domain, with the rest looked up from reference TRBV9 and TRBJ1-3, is DSGVTQTPKHLITATGQRVTLRCSPRSGDLSVYWYQQSLDQGLQFLIQYYNGEERAKGNILERFSAQQFPDLHSELNLSSLELGDSALYFCASSVAGNTIYFGEGSWLTVV.

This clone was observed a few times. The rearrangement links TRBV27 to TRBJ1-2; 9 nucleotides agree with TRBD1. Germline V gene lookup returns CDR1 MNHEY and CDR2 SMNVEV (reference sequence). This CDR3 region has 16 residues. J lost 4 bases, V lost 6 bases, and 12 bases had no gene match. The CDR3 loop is CASSPLGQGEAYGYTF. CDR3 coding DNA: TGTGCCAGCAGCCCGCTGGGACAGGGTGAAGCCTATGGCTACACCTTC.

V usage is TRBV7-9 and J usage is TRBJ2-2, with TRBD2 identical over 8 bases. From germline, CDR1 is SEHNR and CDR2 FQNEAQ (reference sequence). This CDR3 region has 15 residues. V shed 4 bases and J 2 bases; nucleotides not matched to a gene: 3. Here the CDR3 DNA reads TGTGCCAGCAGCTCGAGGACTAGCAACACCGGGGAGCTGTTTTTT. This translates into CASSSRTSNTGELFF.

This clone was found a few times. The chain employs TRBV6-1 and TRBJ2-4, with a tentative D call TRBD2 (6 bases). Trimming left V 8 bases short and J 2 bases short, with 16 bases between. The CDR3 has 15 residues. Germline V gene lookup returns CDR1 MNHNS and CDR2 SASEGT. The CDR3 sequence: CASGGTSTPKNIQYF. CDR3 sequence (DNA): TGTGCCAGCGGGGGGACCTCGACTCCCAAAAACATTCAGTACTTC.

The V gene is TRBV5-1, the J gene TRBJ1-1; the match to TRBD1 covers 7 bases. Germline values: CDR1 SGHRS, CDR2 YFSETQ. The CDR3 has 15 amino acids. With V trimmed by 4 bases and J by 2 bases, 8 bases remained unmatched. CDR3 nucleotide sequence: TGCGCCAGCAGCCGGGGGAGACAGGGAAACACTGAAGCTTTCTTT. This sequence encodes CASSRGRQGNTEAFF.

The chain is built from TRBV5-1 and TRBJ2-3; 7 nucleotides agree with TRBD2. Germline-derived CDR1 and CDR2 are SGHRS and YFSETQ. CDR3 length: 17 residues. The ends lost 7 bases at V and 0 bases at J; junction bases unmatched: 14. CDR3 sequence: CASSLFRASGSTDTQYF. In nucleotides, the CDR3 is TGCGCCAGCTCCTTGTTTAGGGCTAGCGGAAGCACAGATACGCAGTATTTT.

The CDR3 loop reads CAIKAQATGELFF. CDR3 nucleotide sequence: TGTGCCATCAAGGCCCAGGCCACCGGGGAGCTGTTTTTT. The chain employs TRBV10-3 and TRBJ2-2; no clear D gene. This CDR3 has 13 residues. In germline, CDR1 is ENHRY, CDR2 SYGVKD. The V end lost 7 bases, the J end lost 4 bases, and 10 bases lay between the germline ends.

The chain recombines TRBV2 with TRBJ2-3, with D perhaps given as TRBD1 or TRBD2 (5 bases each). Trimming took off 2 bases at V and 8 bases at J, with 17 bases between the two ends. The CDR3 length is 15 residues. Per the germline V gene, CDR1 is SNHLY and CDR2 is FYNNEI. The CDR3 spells CASSERGYGIGTQYF. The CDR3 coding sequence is TGTGCCAGCAGTGAAAGGGGCTACGGGATTGGTACGCAGTATTTT.

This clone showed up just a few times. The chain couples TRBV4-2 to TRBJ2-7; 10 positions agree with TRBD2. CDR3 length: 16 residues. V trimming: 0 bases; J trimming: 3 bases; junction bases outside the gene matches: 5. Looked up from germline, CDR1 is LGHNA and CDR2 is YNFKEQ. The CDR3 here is CASSQDQSSGSYEQYF. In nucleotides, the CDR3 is TGTGCCAGCAGCCAAGATCAGTCTAGCGGGAGCTACGAGCAGTACTTC.

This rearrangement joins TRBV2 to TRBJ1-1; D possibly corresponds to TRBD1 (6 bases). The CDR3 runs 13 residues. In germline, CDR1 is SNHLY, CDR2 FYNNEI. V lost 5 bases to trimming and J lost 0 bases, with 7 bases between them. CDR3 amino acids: CASSTGMNTEAFF. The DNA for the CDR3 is TGTGCCAGCAGTACAGGGATGAACACTGAAGCTTTCTTT.

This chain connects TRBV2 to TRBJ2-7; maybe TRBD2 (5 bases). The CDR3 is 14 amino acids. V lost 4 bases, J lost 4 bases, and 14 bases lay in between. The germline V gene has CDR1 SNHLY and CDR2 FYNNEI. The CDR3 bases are TGTGCCAGCAGTGGTGGACTCAGAACATACGAGCAGTACTTC. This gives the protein CASSGGLRTYEQYF.